The 27 T cell receptor beta chains reported below all come from one sample, sequenced in a study of shared clonotypes between healthy human individuals. Assay: immunoSEQ multiplex PCR; the TCRdb copy retains only in-frame clones and omits some. The sample shows about 2.5 million clones, around 93% of them seen only once. The sample consisted of naive CD4+ T cells from PBMCs. Sample subset: CD45RA+ positively selected. These receptor sequences come from a man younger than 35 in good health. Some clones in this sample may be carry-over from other donors' samples.

This rearrangement joins TRBV7-9 to TRBJ2-5, with D uncertain. CDR3 size: 13 residues. Trimming took off 0 bases at V and 0 bases at J, with 2 bases between the two ends. In germline, CDR1 is SEHNR, CDR2 FQNEAQ (reference sequence). CDR3 sequence (DNA): TGTGCCAGCAGCTTAGCATACCAAGAGACCCAGTACTTC. This codes for CASSLAYQETQYF. Using reference TRBV7-9 and TRBJ2-5 for the parts outside the CDR3, the full variable domain is DTGVSQNPRHKITKRGQNVTFRCDPISEHNRLYWYRQTLGQGPEFLTYFQNEAQLEKSRLLSDRFSAERPKGSFSTLEIQRTEQGDSAMYLCASSLAYQETQYFGPGTRLLVL.

This clone is a singleton in its sample. J is TRBJ2-7 and V is TRBV6-6; D call uncertain. The CDR3 contains 14 residues. The germline gives CDR1 MNHNY, CDR2 SVGAGI (reference sequence). The ends were cut back, 5 bases at V and 2 bases at J, with 13 bases in the middle. The CDR3 DNA follows: TGTGCCAGCAGTCCCCGGGCAGCTACCTACGAGCAGTACTTC. Translation gives CASSPRAATYEQYF.

The V and J genes are TRBV5-1 and TRBJ2-6, with 7 bases fitting TRBD1. The CDR3 sequence is 16 residues long. Germline V gene sequence: CDR1 SGHRS, CDR2 YFSETQ. Germline trimming cut 7 bases from V and 0 bases from J; bases unmatched to any gene: 7. CDR3 in DNA: TGCGCCAGCGACAGGGATATGAGCTCTGGGGCCAACGTCCTGACTTTC. Protein product: CASDRDMSSGANVLTF.

The chain has TRBV19 and TRBJ1-5, with TRBD1 as a possible D gene (5 bases). CDR1 and CDR2 (germline): LNHDA, SQIVND (reference sequence). CDR3 length: 18 amino acids. The V gene lost 7 bases and the J gene lost 1 base, with 23 bases spanning the gap. The chain's CDR3 is CASKPDTWGNESNQPQHF. As DNA, the CDR3 is TGTGCCAGTAAGCCGGACACCTGGGGAAATGAGAGCAATCAGCCCCAGCATTTT.

The chain is built from TRBV12-5 and TRBJ2-3; D is unresolved. In germline, CDR1 is LGHNT, CDR2 FRNRAP. CDR3 size: 13 residues. Trimming left V 1 base short and J 6 bases short, with 8 bases between. CDR3 protein: CASGLAIRDTQYF. As DNA, the CDR3 is TGTGCTAGTGGTTTGGCAATTCGGGATACGCAGTATTTT.

As for this clone: The sample holds other DNA sequences that translate to the same CDR3. The chain joins TRBV5-1 to TRBJ2-5; 12 bases are shared with TRBD2. The CDR3 runs to 16 residues. Germline loops: CDR1 SGHRS, CDR2 YFSETQ. With V trimmed by 2 bases and J by 5 bases, 7 bases remained unmatched. The chain's CDR3 is CASSFLAGGNQETQYF. CDR3 sequence (DNA): TGCGCCAGCAGCTTTCTAGCGGGAGGGAATCAGGAGACCCAGTACTTC.

This chain uses TRBV7-2 with TRBJ1-4, with D possibly matching TRBD1 (5 bases). Germline V gives CDR1 SGHTA, CDR2 FQGNSA. The CDR3 is 15 residues long. The ends were cut back, 6 bases at V and 5 bases at J, with 16 bases in the middle. The CDR3 DNA follows: TGTGCCAGCAGGGGCCGGGACGGAAGAAATGAAAAACTGTTTTTT. Amino acid sequence: CASRGRDGRNEKLFF.

The chain is built from TRBV14 and TRBJ2-7, with 8 nucleotides matching TRBD2. V lost 0 bases to trimming and J lost 7 bases; unmatched junction nucleotides: 11. Germline V gene data show CDR1 as SGHDN and CDR2 as FVKESK. The CDR3 is 16 amino acids. As DNA, the CDR3 is TGTGCCAGCAGCCAAGATCTCAATCCGGCGGGGGGAGAGCAGTACTTC. Protein sequence: CASSQDLNPAGGEQYF.

The V gene is TRBV5-6, the J gene TRBJ2-1, with TRBD1 identical over 10 bases. CDR1 and CDR2 from the germline V gene are SGHDT and YYEEEE. With V trimmed by 6 bases and J by 5 bases, 11 bases remained unmatched. CDR3 length: 16 amino acids. CDR3 DNA: TGTGCCAGCACCTGGAGGTGGACAGGGGGTGACAATGAGCAGTTCTTC. It encodes CASTWRWTGGDNEQFF.

This clone is a singleton in its sample. The chain uses TRBV7-8 and TRBJ2-3; the D is unclear. The germline gives CDR1 SGHVS, CDR2 FQNEAQ. With 1 base removed from V and 0 bases from J, the gap between germline ends came to 8 bases. The CDR3 is 15 residues long. The DNA of the CDR3 is TGTGCCAGCAGCTTAGTTTGGCTCAGCACAGATACGCAGTATTTT. Protein product: CASSLVWLSTDTQYF.

The chain recombines TRBV2 with TRBJ2-7; D may be TRBD1 or TRBD2 (5 bases each). This CDR3 contains 12 residues. The V and J ends lost 6 bases and 7 bases respectively, with 13 bases between them. Per germline, CDR1 SNHLY and CDR2 FYNNEI. Written as DNA, the CDR3 is TGTGCCAGCAGACCGGGACCCCTGGAGCAGTACTTC. Translating gives CASRPGPLEQYF.

The chain links TRBV30 to TRBJ1-5; possible D gene TRBD1, 6 bases. Trimming took 1 base from V and 2 from J, leaving 15 bases between them. The CDR3 contains 16 residues. From germline, CDR1 is GTSNPN and CDR2 SVGIG (reference sequence). The CDR3: CAWSGVRGFGNQPQHF. The CDR3 DNA is TGTGCCTGGAGTGGAGTCAGGGGTTTCGGCAATCAGCCCCAGCATTTT.

The chain uses TRBV2 and TRBJ1-3; D gene ambiguous. Germline V CDR1 and CDR2: SNHLY, FYNNEI. The germline V and J ends were trimmed by 4 bases and 4 bases, with 5 bases remaining between them. The CDR3 length is 12 residues. CDR3 protein: CASSAQGNTIYF. The CDR3 nucleotides are TGTGCCAGCAGTGCACAGGGAAACACCATATATTTT.

The chain combines TRBV5-1 with TRBJ2-3; 13 bases fit TRBD2. CDR1 is SGHRS, CDR2 YFSETQ, per germline. The CDR3 is 16 amino acids. The J segment lost 5 bases and the V segment lost 4 bases, leaving 7 bases of the junction unmatched. The CDR3 spells CASSVGLAGDVDTQYF. The CDR3 bases are TGCGCCAGCAGCGTTGGACTAGCGGGAGATGTAGATACGCAGTATTTT.

The genes are TRBV4-2 and TRBJ2-3; D uncertain. V dropped 0 bases and J dropped 2 bases, with 9 bases sitting between them. CDR3 length: 15 residues. Per germline, CDR1 LGHNA and CDR2 YNFKEQ. This CDR3 reads CASSQDVSVTDTQYF. The CDR3 DNA sequence: TGTGCCAGCAGCCAAGATGTCAGTGTCACAGATACGCAGTATTTT.

The V gene is TRBV25-1, the J gene TRBJ1-2; 7 bases agree with TRBD1. Trimming took 3 bases from V and 10 from J; bases not matched to a gene: 8. Looked up from germline, CDR1 is MGHDK and CDR2 is SYGVNS. The CDR3 has 13 amino acids. Here the CDR3 reads CASSDHGTEDYTF. The CDR3 region has the DNA TGTGCCAGCAGTGATCACGGGACAGAGGACTACACCTTC.

V usage is TRBV28 and J usage is TRBJ2-7, with unresolved D. V gave up 8 bases and J gave up 2 bases, with 13 bases separating them. The germline gives CDR1 MDHEN, CDR2 SYDVKM. The CDR3 loop spans 13 amino acids. CDR3 sequence: CASADSKAYEQYF. The CDR3 DNA reads as TGTGCCAGCGCTGACTCGAAAGCCTACGAGCAGTACTTC.

J is TRBJ2-1 and V is TRBV5-4, with TRBD2 matching over 11 bases. This CDR3 contains 16 residues. Per the germline V gene, CDR1 is SGHNT and CDR2 is YYREEE (reference sequence). Germline trimming cut 0 bases from V and 3 bases from J; bases unmatched to any gene: 2. As DNA, the CDR3 is TGTGCCAGCAGCTTGGATGGGACTAGCGGCTACAATGAGCAGTTCTTC. The encoded protein is CASSLDGTSGYNEQFF.

This chain joins TRBV7-9 and TRBJ2-3; D ambiguous. In germline, CDR1 is SEHNR, CDR2 FQNEAQ (reference sequence). Trimming removed 1 base from V and 5 bases from J, with 4 bases in between. The CDR3 runs to 12 residues. The CDR3 DNA reads TGTGCCAGCAGCTTAGGTCGAGATACGCAGTATTTT. It codes for CASSLGRDTQYF.

The rearrangement links TRBV18 to TRBJ1-3; 8 bases fit TRBD1. The ends lost 3 bases at V and 4 bases at J; junction bases unmatched: 8. The CDR3 spans 16 residues. Looked up from germline, CDR1 is KGHSH and CDR2 is LQKENI. In nucleotides, the CDR3 is TGTGCCAGCTCACCCCAGGGGGCAGAGACGGGAAACACCATATATTTT. It is translated as CASSPQGAETGNTIYF.

V and J are TRBV10-3 and TRBJ1-4; D might be TRBD1 (5 bases). The CDR3 runs to 16 residues. The V end was cut by 0 bases, the J end by 0 bases, with 8 bases between. Germline CDR1 reads ENHRY; CDR2 reads SYGVKD. The CDR3 loop reads CAISESTGATNEKLFF. DNA of the CDR3: TGTGCCATCAGTGAGTCGACGGGGGCAACTAATGAAAAACTGTTTTTT.

V usage is TRBV10-3 and J usage is TRBJ2-2, with 10 bases lining up with TRBD1. CDR1 and CDR2 (germline): ENHRY, SYGVKD. Trimming removed 4 bases from V and 3 bases from J; junction bases left unmatched: 8. This CDR3 has 17 residues. CDR3: CAISGQGAPYHTGELFF. The CDR3 bases are TGTGCCATCAGTGGACAGGGGGCTCCCTATCACACCGGGGAGCTGTTTTTT.

This clone was found once. V and J are TRBV7-8 and TRBJ2-2; 7 nucleotides agree with TRBD1. Germline CDR1 SGHVS, CDR2 FQNEAQ. The CDR3 loop spans 17 amino acids. Trimming cost V 1 base and J 3 bases; bases outside gene matches: 8. The CDR3 reads CASSLDVRDRDTGELFF. The DNA of the CDR3 is TGTGCCAGCAGCTTAGATGTCAGGGACAGAGACACCGGGGAGCTGTTTTTT.

A note on this clone: Other DNA sequences in the sample encode the same CDR3. The chain links TRBV18 to TRBJ2-3; the D gene could be TRBD1 or TRBD2 (5 bases each). The V and J ends lost 1 base and 0 bases respectively, with 8 bases between them. This CDR3 contains 15 residues. Germline V gene lookup returns CDR1 KGHSH and CDR2 LQKENI. Here the CDR3 DNA reads TGTGCCAGCTCACCACAGGGGACGAGCACAGATACGCAGTATTTT. Amino acid sequence: CASSPQGTSTDTQYF.

This clone has a single count. The V gene is TRBV11-2, the J gene TRBJ2-3; D is perhaps TRBD1 or TRBD2 (6 bases each). Trimming shortened V by 4 bases and J by 5 bases, and 13 bases separated the two germline ends. Germline lookup yields CDR1 SGHAT and CDR2 FQNNGV. CDR3 length: 14 residues. Here the CDR3 DNA reads TGTGCCAGCAGCTACGGGGGCAATGAAGATACGCAGTATTTT. Its translation: CASSYGGNEDTQYF.

CDR3 in DNA: TGTGCCAGCACCTCTTGGGGGGGCACTGAAGCTTTCTTT. This sequence encodes CASTSWGGTEAFF. The chain joins TRBV7-2 to TRBJ1-1, with a weak D call TRBD1 (5 bases). CDR1 and CDR2 from the germline V gene are SGHTA and FQGNSA. This CDR3 is 13 amino acids long. V shed 7 bases and J shed 4 bases, with 13 bases lying between them.

In its sample, this clone was seen once. The genes are TRBV12-5 and TRBJ2-7; 8 nucleotides agree with TRBD2. J gave up 5 bases and V 9 bases, and 9 bases lay outside the gene matches. The length of the CDR3 is 13 residues. Germline V gene data show CDR1 as LGHNT and CDR2 as FRNRAP. DNA of the CDR3: TGTGCTAGCATGACTAGCGCGGGCCACGAGCAGTACTTC. This encodes CASMTSAGHEQYF.